This T cell receptor (beta chain) emerged from a study of blood T cells in healthy people across ages. Study-level background: About one barcoded beta molecule per two T cells came from capture by template switching.

Per germline, CDR1 LGHNA and CDR2 YSLEER. This CDR3 is 16 amino acids long. J was trimmed by 2 bases and V by 4 bases; bases with no gene match: 9. Peripheral blood, around 9.4 milliliters per donor, was collected. Per-sample yields of isolated PBMCs were at least 6 million. Together with a sample-barcoded 5' primer, a J-beta primer mix was included in a second PCR lasting about 7 to 11 cycles. TCRdb re-called the 5' RACE reads with MiXCR, one entry per CDR3 protein. The table records around 820,000 distinct CDR3 sequences, around a quarter of them present only once. Another study also made use of these data, one on T cells of mothers and their children. That work states: A slight, non-significant increase in overlap was found for related mother-child pairs relative to unrelated pairs.

The sequence was collected from a boy younger than 18 in good health. Sequenced: blood. The rearrangement uses TRBV4-3 and TRBJ2-3; 7 bases are a match to TRBD1. The chain's CDR3 is CASSPSRQGNTDTQYF. The CDR3 nucleotides read TGCGCCAGCAGCCCAAGCCGACAGGGAAACACAGATACGCAGTATTTT.